By sample fraction, the clone carrying this T cell receptor (beta chain) is medium-sized (0.01 to 0.1%). Its target is not known. The data derive from a study of CD4+ T cells in melanoma. Points from the study as a whole: A reported correlation linked neoantigen-specific CD4+ T cells to CD8+, macrophage and B cell function. Neoantigen-specific CD4+ T cells in melanoma reportedly had diverse differentiation states.

TCRdb keeps only in-frame clones here, not all; method: immunoSEQ multiplex PCR. The data show 52,000 or so clones, almost 70% seen once. The CDR3 covers 14 residues. Per the germline V gene, CDR1 is LNHNV and CDR2 is YYDKDF (reference sequence). Trimming cost V 6 bases and J 5 bases; bases outside gene matches: 2. The sequence was collected from a human donor with melanoma. Sequences were obtained from tumor tissue. The genes are TRBV15 and TRBJ2-2; 11 nucleotides align to TRBD1. The DNA for the CDR3 is TGTGCCACCAGGGGGACAGGGGGGACCGGGGAGCTGTTTTTT. It encodes CATRGTGGTGELFF.